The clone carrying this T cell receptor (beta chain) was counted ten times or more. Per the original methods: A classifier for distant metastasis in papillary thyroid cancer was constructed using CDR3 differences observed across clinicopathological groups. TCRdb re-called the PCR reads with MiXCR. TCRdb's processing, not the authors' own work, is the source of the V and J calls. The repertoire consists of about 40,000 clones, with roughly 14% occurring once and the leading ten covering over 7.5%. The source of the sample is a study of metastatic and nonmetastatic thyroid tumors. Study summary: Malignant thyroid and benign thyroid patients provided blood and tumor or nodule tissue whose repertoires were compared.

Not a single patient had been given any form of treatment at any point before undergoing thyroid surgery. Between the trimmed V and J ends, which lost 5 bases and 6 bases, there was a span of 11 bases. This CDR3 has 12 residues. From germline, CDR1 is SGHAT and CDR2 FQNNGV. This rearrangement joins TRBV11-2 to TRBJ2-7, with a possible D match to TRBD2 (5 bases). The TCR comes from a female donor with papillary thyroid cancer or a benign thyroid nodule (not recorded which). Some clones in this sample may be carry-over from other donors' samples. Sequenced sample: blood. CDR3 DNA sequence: TGTGCCAGCAGCCTTAGCGAACGCGAGCAGTACTTC. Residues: CASSLSEREQYF.